The clone carrying this T cell receptor (beta chain) was counted a single time. Clones were read by immunoSEQ multiplex PCR, and TCRdb kept only the in-frame ones, dropping some. This sample has roughly 1,500,000 clones, with roughly 98.5% found just once. The source of the sample is a study of shared clonotypes between healthy human individuals. This CDR3 is 15 amino acids long. Germline CDR1 is KGHSH and CDR2 is LQKENI. V shed 0 bases and J 6 bases; nucleotides not matched to a gene: 7. This chain links TRBV18 with TRBJ1-2; 7 bases line up with TRBD1. This TCR came from a man under 40 in good health. The sequenced sample was naive CD4+ T cells sorted from blood. This sample's subset: CD45RA+ positively selected. CDR3 residues: CASSPPARGQDGYTF. CDR3 nucleotide sequence: TGTGCCAGCTCACCACCCGCAAGGGGGCAGGATGGCTACACCTTC.